Listed below are T cell receptor beta chains from one sample, sequenced in a study of T cell clones after liver transplantation. Libraries were prepared by immunoSEQ multiplex PCR; TCRdb keeps only in-frame clonotypes and omits some of them. The data contain under 130,000 clones, roughly 80% of them singletons. This specimen consisted of CD4+ T cells from blood, obtained around 4 years after liver transplant. The receptors were sampled from a human patient who received a liver transplant. Part of the T cells may come from the graft donor. The CDR3 runs from the conserved cysteine through the conserved F or W. The D gene is left open where the match is weak. Expanded clones get a size class; other rows say once, few or many, or leave the size out.

d_call j_call clone_size v_call cdr3_aa cdr3_nt
TRBD2 TRBJ2-5 . TRBV27 CASSLLTTSGRALGETQYF TGTGCCAGCAGTTTATTGACGACTAGCGGGAGGGCCTTGGGAGAGACCCAGTACTTC
. TRBJ2-2 . TRBV25-1 CASSDRRGPGELFF TGTGCCAGCAGTGATCGTAGGGGTCCCGGGGAGCTGTTTTTT
TRBD2 TRBJ2-1 . TRBV10-3 CAISDLAGGPDEQFF TGTGCCATCAGTGATCTAGCGGGGGGGCCGGATGAGCAGTTCTTC
TRBD2 TRBJ2-7 . TRBV6-6 CASRNLAGATYEQYF TGTGCCAGCAGAAATCTAGCGGGAGCAACCTACGAGCAGTACTTC
. TRBJ2-3 . TRBV19 CASTMGQGTDTQYF TGTGCCAGCACCATGGGGCAGGGCACAGATACGCAGTATTTT
TRBD1 TRBJ2-7 . TRBV7-9 CASSLGQYEQYF TGTGCCAGCAGCCTGGGACAGTACGAGCAGTACTTC
TRBD2 TRBJ2-5 . TRBV30 CAWSVKSSGSAQETQYF TGTGCCTGGAGTGTAAAGTCTAGCGGGAGCGCCCAAGAGACCCAGTACTTC
. TRBJ1-1 . TRBV29-1 CSVARSRRNTEAFF TGCAGCGTAGCCAGGTCGAGAAGGAACACTGAAGCTTTCTTT
. TRBJ2-3 . TRBV21-1 CAAQGGGSFWDTQYF TGTGCCGCCCAGGGGGGAGGGTCTTTTTGGGATACGCAGTATTTT
TRBD2 TRBJ2-1 . TRBV5-1 CASSARTSGDYNEQFF TGCGCCAGCAGCGCCCGGACTAGCGGAGACTACAATGAGCAGTTCTTC
. TRBJ2-3 . TRBV7-9 CASSNRTRPTDTQYF TGTGCCAGCAGCAACCGGACAAGACCCACAGATACGCAGTATTTT
. TRBJ1-4 . TRBV5-1 CASSLDARASEKLFF TGCGCCAGCAGCTTGGATGCGAGGGCGAGTGAAAAACTGTTTTTT
TRBD2 TRBJ2-7 few TRBV4-3 CASSQGTGTSGSYEQYF TGCGCCAGCAGCCAAGGAACTGGGACTAGCGGATCCTACGAGCAGTACTTC
. TRBJ2-7 . TRBV6-5 CASSYSRDSGEQYF TGTGCCAGCAGTTACTCGCGGGACAGCGGCGAGCAGTACTTC
TRBD2 TRBJ2-1 . TRBV11-2 CASSELAGGYNEQFF TGTGCCAGCAGCGAACTAGCGGGGGGGTACAATGAGCAGTTCTTC
. TRBJ2-3 . TRBV7-9 CASSLGARVGSTDTQYF TGTGCCAGCAGCTTAGGTGCCAGGGTGGGCAGCACAGATACGCAGTATTTT
. TRBJ1-2 . TRBV30 CAWSVGQLTIGYTF TGTGCCTGGAGTGTTGGACAGTTAACTATCGGCTACACCTTC
. TRBJ1-2 . TRBV5-4 CASSSRTYGYTF TGTGCCAGCAGCTCAAGGACCTATGGCTACACCTTC
TRBD1 TRBJ1-4 . TRBV2 CASSWTGGGEKLFF TGTGCCAGCAGTTGGACAGGGGGCGGCGAAAAACTGTTTTTT
TRBD2 TRBJ2-7 . TRBV19 CASTHVGGEQYF TGTGCCAGTACCCACGTGGGGGGGGAGCAGTACTTC
. TRBJ2-7 . TRBV28 CASSQIYEQYF TGTGCCAGCAGCCAAATATACGAGCAGTACTTC
. TRBJ1-5 . TRBV19 CASSEGRVQPQHF TGTGCCAGTAGTGAAGGCAGGGTTCAGCCCCAGCATTTT
. TRBJ1-2 . TRBV7-9 CASSLAGTEYGYTF TGTGCCAGCAGCTTAGCCGGGACCGAGTATGGCTACACCTTC
. TRBJ2-5 . TRBV4-3 CASSQEAGGEGETQYF TGCGCCAGCAGCCAAGAGGCCGGGGGTGAGGGCGAGACCCAGTACTTC
. TRBJ1-1 few TRBV6-1 CASSEWKQAFF TGTGCCAGCAGTGAATGGAAACAAGCTTTCTTT
TRBD2 TRBJ2-3 . TRBV15 CATSPGSGGKEDTQYF TGTGCCACCAGTCCTGGGAGCGGGGGGAAGGAAGATACGCAGTATTTT
. TRBJ1-6 . TRBV11-3 CASSLVPSSPLHF TGTGCCAGCAGCTTAGTGCCTAGTTCACCCCTCCACTTT
. TRBJ2-2 . TRBV7-3 CATTPGATNTGELFF TGTGCCACCACCCCGGGGGCTACGAACACCGGGGAGCTGTTTTTT